The table lists the clone carrying this T cell receptor beta chain with a count of one. The sample comes from a study of blood T cell repertoires in COVID-19. Study-level background: Samples taken during acute and convalescent COVID-19 were collected in the United States, Italy and Spain.

Per the study methods: How many nucleated cells were present was estimated from reference gene primer amplification. The repertoire was sequenced with immunoSEQ multiplex PCR; TCRdb's copy has only in-frame clones and lacks some. Clonal size and the V and J genes are those of that table, whereas D and trimming came from the DNA. The data show approximately 80,000 clones, roughly 86% seen once. V lost 4 bases and J lost 7, with 11 bases in between. CDR3 length: 13 amino acids. Germline V gives CDR1 LNHDA, CDR2 SQIVND (reference sequence). The material sequenced was peripheral blood. The TCR originated in a man between 60 and 70 years old with acute or convalescent COVID-19. The chain links TRBV19 to TRBJ1-5; D might be TRBD1 (5 bases). CDR3 in amino acids: CASSTMGGQPQHF. For the CDR3, the DNA is TGTGCCAGTAGTACCATGGGGGGGCAGCCCCAGCATTTT.